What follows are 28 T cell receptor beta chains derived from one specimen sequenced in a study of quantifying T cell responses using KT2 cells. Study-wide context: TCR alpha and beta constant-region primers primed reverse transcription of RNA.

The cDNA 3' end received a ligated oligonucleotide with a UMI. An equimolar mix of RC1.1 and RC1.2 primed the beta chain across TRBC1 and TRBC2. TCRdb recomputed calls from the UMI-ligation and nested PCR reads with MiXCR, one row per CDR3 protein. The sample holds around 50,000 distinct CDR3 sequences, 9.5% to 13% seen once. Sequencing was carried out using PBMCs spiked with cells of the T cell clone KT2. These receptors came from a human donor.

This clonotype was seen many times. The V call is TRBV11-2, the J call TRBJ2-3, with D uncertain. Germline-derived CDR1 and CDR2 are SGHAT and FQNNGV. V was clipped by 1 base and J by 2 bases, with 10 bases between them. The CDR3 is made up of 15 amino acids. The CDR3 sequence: CASSLGPGSTDTQYF. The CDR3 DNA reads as TGTGCCAGCAGCTTAGGGCCAGGATCCACAGATACGCAGTATTTT.

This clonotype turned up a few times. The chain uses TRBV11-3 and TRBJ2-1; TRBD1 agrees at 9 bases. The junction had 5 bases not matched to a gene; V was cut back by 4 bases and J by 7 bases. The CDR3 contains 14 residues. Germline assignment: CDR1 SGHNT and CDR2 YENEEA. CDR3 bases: TGTGCCAGCAGCTGGGGACAGGGAGGAAATGAGCAGTTCTTC. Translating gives CASSWGQGGNEQFF. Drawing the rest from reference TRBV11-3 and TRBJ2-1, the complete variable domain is EAGVVQSPRYKIIEKKQPVAFWCNPISGHNTLYWYLQNLGQGPELLIRYENEEAVDDSQLPKDRFSAERLKGVDSTLKIQPAELGDSAVYLCASSWGQGGNEQFFGPGTRLTVL.

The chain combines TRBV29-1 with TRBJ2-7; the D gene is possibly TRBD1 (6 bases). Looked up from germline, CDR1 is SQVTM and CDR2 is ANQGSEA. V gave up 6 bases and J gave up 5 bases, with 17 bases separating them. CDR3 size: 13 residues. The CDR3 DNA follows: TGCAGCGTCCGGGACATCTCAGACCACGAGCAGTACTTC. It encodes CSVRDISDHEQYF.

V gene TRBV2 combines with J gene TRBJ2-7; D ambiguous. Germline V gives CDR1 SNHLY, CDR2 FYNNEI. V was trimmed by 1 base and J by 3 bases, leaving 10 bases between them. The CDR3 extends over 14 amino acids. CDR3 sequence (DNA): TGTGCCAGCAGTGAAGAAGGACCGCTCTACGAGCAGTACTTC. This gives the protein CASSEEGPLYEQYF. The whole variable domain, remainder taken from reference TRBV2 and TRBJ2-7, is EPEVTQTPSHQVTQMGQEVILRCVPISNHLYFYWYRQILGQKVEFLVSFYNNEISEKSEIFDDQFSVERPDGSNFTLKIRSTKLEDSAMYFCASSEEGPLYEQYFGPGTRLTVT.

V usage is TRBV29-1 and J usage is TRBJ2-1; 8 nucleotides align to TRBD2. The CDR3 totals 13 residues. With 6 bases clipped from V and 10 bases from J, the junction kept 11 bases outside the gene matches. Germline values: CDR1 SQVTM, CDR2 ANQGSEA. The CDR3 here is CSVSGSGRGEQFF. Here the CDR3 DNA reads TGCAGCGTGTCCGGAAGCGGGAGAGGGGAGCAGTTCTTC.

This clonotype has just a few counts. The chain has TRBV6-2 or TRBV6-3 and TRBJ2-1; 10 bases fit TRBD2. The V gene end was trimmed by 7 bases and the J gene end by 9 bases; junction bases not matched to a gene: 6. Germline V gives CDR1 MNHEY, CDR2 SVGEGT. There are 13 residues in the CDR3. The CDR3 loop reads CASKDLAGVEQFF. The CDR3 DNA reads TGTGCCAGCAAGGATCTAGCGGGAGTTGAGCAGTTCTTC.

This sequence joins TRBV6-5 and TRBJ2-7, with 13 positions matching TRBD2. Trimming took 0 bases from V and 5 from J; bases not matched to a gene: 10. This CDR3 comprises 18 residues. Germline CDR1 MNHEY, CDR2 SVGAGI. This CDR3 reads CASSYSQRTSGRGHEQYF. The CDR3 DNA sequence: TGTGCCAGCAGTTACTCCCAGAGGACTAGCGGGAGAGGCCACGAGCAGTACTTC.

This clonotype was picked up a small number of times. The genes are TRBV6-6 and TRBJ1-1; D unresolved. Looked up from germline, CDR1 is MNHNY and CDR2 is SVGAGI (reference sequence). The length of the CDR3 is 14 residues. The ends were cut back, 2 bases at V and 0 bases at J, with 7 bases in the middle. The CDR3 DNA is TGTGCCAGCAGTTACGCAGAGATGAACACTGAAGCTTTCTTT. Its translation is CASSYAEMNTEAFF.

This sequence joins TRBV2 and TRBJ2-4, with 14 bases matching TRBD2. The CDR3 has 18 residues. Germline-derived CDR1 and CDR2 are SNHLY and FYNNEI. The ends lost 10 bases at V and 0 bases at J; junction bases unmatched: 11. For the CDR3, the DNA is TGTGCCACCAAACCGGGACTAGCGGGAGAGCTAGCCAAAAACATTCAGTACTTC. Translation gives CATKPGLAGELAKNIQYF.

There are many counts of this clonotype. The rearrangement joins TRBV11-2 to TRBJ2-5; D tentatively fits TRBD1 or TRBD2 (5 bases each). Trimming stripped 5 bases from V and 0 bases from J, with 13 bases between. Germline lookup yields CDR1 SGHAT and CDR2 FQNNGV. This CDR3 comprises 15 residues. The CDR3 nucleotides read TGTGCCAGCAGCCCGGGACGAGGCAACCAAGAGACCCAGTACTTC. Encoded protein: CASSPGRGNQETQYF. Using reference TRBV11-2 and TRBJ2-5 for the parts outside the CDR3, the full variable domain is EAGVAQSPRYKIIEKRQSVAFWCNPISGHATLYWYQQILGQGPKLLIQFQNNGVVDDSQLPKDRFSAERLKGVDSTLKIQPAKLEDSAVYLCASSPGRGNQETQYFGPGTRLLVL.

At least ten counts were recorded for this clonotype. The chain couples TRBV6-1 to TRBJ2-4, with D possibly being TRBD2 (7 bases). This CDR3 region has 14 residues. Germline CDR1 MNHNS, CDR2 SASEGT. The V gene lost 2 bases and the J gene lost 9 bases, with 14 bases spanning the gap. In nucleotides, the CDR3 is TGTGCCAGCAGTGAAATGGGGGGGCAAAGCATTCAGTACTTC. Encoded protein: CASSEMGGQSIQYF.

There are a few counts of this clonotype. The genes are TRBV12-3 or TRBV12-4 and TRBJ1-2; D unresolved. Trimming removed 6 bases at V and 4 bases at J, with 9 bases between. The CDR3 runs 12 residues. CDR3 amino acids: CASSRVGYGYTF. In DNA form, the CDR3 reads TGTGCCAGCAGCCGGGTTGGCTATGGCTACACCTTC.

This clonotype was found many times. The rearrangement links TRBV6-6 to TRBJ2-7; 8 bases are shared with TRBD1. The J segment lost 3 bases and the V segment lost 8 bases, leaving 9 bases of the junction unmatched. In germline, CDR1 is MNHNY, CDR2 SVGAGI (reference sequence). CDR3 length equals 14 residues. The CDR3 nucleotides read TGTGCCAGCTTACCCCAGGGGGCGGGCTACGAGCAGTACTTC. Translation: CASLPQGAGYEQYF.

The CDR3 DNA reads TGTGCCAGCAGCCACCCGACAGACCCCTCCTACAATGAGCAGTTCTTC. This translates into CASSHPTDPSYNEQFF. The gene calls are TRBV14 and TRBJ2-1; D possibly corresponds to TRBD1 (5 bases). The V end lost 3 bases, the J end lost 0 bases, and 12 bases lay between the germline ends. CDR1 is SGHDN and CDR2 is FVKESK in the germline V gene. This CDR3 is built from 16 residues.

CDR3 bases: TGCGCCGTAAGCGAGGACACTGAAGCTTTCTTT. Its protein product is CAVSEDTEAFF. This rearrangement joins TRBV10-1 to TRBJ1-1, with D unclear. This CDR3 has 11 residues. Germline loops: CDR1 WNHNN, CDR2 SYGVQD (reference sequence). V was cut by 11 bases and J by 3 bases, with 10 bases left in between.

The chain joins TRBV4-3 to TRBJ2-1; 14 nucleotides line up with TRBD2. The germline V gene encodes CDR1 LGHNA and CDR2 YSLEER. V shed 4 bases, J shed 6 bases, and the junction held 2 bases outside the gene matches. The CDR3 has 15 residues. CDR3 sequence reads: CASSLGTSGSNEQFF. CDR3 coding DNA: TGCGCCAGCAGCCTAGGGACTAGCGGGAGCAATGAGCAGTTCTTC.

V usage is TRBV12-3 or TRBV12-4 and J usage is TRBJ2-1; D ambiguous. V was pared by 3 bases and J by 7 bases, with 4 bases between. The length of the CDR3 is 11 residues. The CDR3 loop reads CASSFGNEQFF. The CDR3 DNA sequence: TGTGCCAGCAGTTTCGGGAATGAGCAGTTCTTC.

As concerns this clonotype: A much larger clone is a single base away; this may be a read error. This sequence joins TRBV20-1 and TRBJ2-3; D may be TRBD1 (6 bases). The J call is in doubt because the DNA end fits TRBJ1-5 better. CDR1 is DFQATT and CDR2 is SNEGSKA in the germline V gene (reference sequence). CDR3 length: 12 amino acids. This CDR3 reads CSARRQADTQHF. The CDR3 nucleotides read TGCAGTGCTAGGAGACAGGCAGATACGCAGCATTTT.

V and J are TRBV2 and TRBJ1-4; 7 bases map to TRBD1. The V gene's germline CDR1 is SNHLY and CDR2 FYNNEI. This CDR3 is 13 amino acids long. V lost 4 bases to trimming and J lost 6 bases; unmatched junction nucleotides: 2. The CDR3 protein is CASSGQGHEKLFF. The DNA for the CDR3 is TGTGCCAGCAGTGGACAGGGACATGAAAAACTGTTTTTT. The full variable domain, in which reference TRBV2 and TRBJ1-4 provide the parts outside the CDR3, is EPEVTQTPSHQVTQMGQEVILRCVPISNHLYFYWYRQILGQKVEFLVSFYNNEISEKSEIFDDQFSVERPDGSNFTLKIRSTKLEDSAMYFCASSGQGHEKLFFGSGTQLSVL.

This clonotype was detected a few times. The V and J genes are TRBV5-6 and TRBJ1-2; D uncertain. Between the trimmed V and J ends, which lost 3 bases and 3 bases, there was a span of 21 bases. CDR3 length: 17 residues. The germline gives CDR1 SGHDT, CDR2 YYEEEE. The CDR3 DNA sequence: TGTGCCAGCAGCTCGGTTGGCCAGGAGGACCCGTACTATGGCTACACCTTC. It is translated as CASSSVGQEDPYYGYTF.

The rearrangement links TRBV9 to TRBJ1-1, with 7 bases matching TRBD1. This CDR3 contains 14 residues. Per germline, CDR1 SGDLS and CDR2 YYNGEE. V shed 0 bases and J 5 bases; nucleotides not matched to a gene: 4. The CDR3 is CASSVVQGETEAFF. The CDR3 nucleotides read TGTGCCAGCAGCGTAGTTCAGGGGGAAACTGAAGCTTTCTTT.

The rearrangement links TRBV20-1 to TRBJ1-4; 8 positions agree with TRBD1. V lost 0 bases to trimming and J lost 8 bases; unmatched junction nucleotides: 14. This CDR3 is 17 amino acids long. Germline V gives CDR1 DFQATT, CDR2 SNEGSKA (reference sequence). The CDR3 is CSARDLRRRQGTEKLFF. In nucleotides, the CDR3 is TGCAGTGCTAGAGATCTTAGAAGGCGACAGGGGACGGAAAAACTGTTTTTT.

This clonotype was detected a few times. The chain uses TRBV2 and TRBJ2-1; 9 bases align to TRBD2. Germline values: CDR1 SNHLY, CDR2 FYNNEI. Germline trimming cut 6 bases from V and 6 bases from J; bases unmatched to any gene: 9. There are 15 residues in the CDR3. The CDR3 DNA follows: TGTGCCAGCAGCTCCAGCGGGGGGTTTTCCAATGAGCAGTTCTTC. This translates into CASSSSGGFSNEQFF.

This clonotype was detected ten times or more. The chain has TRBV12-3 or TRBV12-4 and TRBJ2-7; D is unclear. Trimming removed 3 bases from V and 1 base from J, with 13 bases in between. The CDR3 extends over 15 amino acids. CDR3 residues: CASSFGPALSYEQYF. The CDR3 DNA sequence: TGTGCCAGCAGTTTCGGCCCAGCCCTTTCCTACGAGCAGTACTTC.

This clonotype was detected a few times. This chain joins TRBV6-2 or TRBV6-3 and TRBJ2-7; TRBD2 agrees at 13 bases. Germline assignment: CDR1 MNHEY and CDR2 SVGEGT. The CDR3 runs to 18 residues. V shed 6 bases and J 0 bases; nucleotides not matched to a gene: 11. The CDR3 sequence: CASSKALGLAGPSYEQYF. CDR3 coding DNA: TGTGCCAGCAGCAAGGCCCTGGGACTAGCGGGGCCCTCCTACGAGCAGTACTTC.

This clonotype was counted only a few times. The CDR3 region is CASSQKSSPYEQYF. The CDR3 nucleotides read TGCGCCAGCAGCCAAAAATCTAGCCCCTACGAGCAGTACTTC. The gene calls are TRBV4-3 and TRBJ2-7, with TRBD2 as a possible D gene (5 bases). With 2 bases removed from V and 2 bases from J, the gap between germline ends came to 10 bases. Germline lookup yields CDR1 LGHNA and CDR2 YSLEER. This CDR3 contains 14 residues.

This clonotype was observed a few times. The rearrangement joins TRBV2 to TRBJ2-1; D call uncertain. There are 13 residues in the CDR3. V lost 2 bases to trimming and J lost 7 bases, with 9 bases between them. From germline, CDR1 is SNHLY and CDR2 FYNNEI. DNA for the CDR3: TGTGCCAGCAGTGAATTCCCGGAGAATGAGCAGTTCTTC. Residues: CASSEFPENEQFF.

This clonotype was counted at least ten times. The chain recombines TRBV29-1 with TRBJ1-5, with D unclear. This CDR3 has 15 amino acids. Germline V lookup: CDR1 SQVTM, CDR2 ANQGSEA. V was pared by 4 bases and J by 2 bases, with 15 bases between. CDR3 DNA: TGCAGCGTTGTACTCGGCCCGAACGGCAATCAGCCCCAGCATTTT. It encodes CSVVLGPNGNQPQHF.